These T cell receptor beta chains were read from a single sample in a study of a mutant IDH1 vaccine in newly diagnosed glioma. Method: immunoSEQ multiplex PCR; TCRdb's copy keeps in-frame clones and lacks some. The sample contains tens of thousands of clones, 79% of which appear only once. Sequenced here: PBMCs, sampled from a glioma patient treated with radiotherapy, temozolomide or both. The source is a man in his forties or fifties with glioma. CDR3s include the opening cysteine and the closing phenylalanine or tryptophan. Each record gives: V gene, CDR3 length, clone size, D gene, J gene, CDR3 protein, CDR3 DNA. A D gene is named only where the DNA matches it firmly. The listing skips clone size in some rows; elsewhere it reads once, few, many or a size class.

TRBV27	14	.	.	TRBJ1-4	CASSVRRLGEKLFF	TGTGCCAGCAGTGTACGCCGATTGGGTGAAAAACTGTTTTTT
TRBV18	14	.	TRBD1	TRBJ1-4	CASSPGQEQQKLFF	TGTGCCAGCTCACCCGGACAGGAACAACAAAAACTGTTTTTT
TRBV5-1	13	few	.	TRBJ1-4	CASSSSDHEKLFF	TGCGCCAGCAGCTCCAGTGATCATGAAAAACTGTTTTTT
TRBV5-4	15	.	.	TRBJ1-6	CASSLSWSSDSPLHF	TGTGCCAGCAGCTTGAGTTGGTCGAGCGATTCACCCCTCCACTTT
TRBV6-1	14	.	.	TRBJ1-5	CASSLNPGVQPQHF	TGTGCCAGCAGTCTCAACCCAGGGGTTCAGCCCCAGCATTTT
TRBV7-2	15	.	TRBD1	TRBJ1-2	CASSSDRAPNYGYTF	TGTGCCAGCAGCTCCGACAGGGCCCCAAACTATGGCTACACCTTC
TRBV30	14	.	.	TRBJ1-3	CACTLVDSGNTIYF	TGTGCATGCACCCTTGTTGACTCTGGAAACACCATATATTTT
TRBV2	15	.	.	TRBJ2-1	CASSVRQSSSNEQFF	TGTGCCAGCAGTGTTCGACAGTCCTCTAGCAATGAGCAGTTCTTC
TRBV6-6	13	few	.	TRBJ2-7	CASSYSASYEQYF	TGTGCCAGCAGTTACTCGGCGTCCTACGAGCAGTACTTC
TRBV19	13	.	.	TRBJ2-1	CASLPNKGNEQFF	TGTGCCAGTCTGCCCAATAAAGGTAATGAGCAGTTCTTC